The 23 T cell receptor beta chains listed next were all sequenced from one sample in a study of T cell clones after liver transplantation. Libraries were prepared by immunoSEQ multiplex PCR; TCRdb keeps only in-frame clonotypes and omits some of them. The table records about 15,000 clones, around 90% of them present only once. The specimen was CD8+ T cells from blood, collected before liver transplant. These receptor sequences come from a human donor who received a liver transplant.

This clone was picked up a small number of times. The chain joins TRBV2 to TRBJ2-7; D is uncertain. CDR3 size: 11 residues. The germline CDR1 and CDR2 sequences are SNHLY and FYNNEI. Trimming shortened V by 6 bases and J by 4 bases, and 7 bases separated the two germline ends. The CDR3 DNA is TGTGCCAGCAGGAGCGATTACGAGCAGTACTTC. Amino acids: CASRSDYEQYF.

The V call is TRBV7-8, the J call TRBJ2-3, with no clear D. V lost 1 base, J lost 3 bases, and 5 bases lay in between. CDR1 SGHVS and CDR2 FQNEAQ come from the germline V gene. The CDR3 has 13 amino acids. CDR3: CASSLDRTDTQYF. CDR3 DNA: TGTGCCAGCAGCTTAGACCGTACAGATACGCAGTATTTT.

As DNA, the CDR3 is TGTGCCAGCAGTGCCTCTAGCGGGAGCTTCTCCTACGAGCAGTACTTC. Translation: CASSASSGSFSYEQYF. The chain links TRBV27 to TRBJ2-5; 10 nucleotides match TRBD2. The J call could be wrong; TRBJ2-7 is a better fit for the DNA end. The CDR3 contains 16 residues. CDR1 and CDR2 (germline): MNHEY, SMNVEV (reference sequence).

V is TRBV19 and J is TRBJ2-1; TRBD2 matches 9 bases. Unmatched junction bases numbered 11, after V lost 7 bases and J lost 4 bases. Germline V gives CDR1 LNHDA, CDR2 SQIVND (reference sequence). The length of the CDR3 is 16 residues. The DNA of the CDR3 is TGTGCCAGTACCACACTCCCTAGCGGGGATTACAATGAGCAGTTCTTC. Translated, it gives CASTTLPSGDYNEQFF.

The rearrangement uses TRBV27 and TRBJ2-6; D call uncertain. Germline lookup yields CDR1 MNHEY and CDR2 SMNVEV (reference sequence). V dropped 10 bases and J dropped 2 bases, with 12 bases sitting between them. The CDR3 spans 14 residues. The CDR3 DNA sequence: TGTGCCACCCAAGTTTCTCCTGGGGCCAACGTCCTGACTTTC. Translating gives CATQVSPGANVLTF.

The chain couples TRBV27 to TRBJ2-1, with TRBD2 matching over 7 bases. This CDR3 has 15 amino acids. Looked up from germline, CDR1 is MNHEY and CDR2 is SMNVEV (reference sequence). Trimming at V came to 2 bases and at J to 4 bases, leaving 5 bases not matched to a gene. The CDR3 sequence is CASSLAGVGYNEQFF. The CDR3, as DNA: TGTGCCAGCAGTTTAGCGGGAGTCGGGTACAATGAGCAGTTCTTC.

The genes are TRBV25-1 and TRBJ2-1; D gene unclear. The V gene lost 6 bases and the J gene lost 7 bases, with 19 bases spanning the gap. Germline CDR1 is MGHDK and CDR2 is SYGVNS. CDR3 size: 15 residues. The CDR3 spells CASSSPFGVENEQFF. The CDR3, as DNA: TGTGCCAGCAGCTCCCCTTTTGGCGTAGAAAATGAGCAGTTCTTC.

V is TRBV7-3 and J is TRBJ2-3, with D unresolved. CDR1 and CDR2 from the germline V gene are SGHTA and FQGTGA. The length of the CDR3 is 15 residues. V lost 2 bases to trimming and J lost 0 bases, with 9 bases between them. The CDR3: CASSLGQLSTDTQYF. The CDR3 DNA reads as TGTGCCAGCAGCTTAGGTCAGCTTAGCACAGATACGCAGTATTTT. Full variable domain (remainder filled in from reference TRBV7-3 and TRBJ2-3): GAGVSQTPSNKVTEKGKYVELRCDPISGHTALYWYRQSLGQGPEFLIYFQGTGAADDSGLPNDRFFAVRPEGSVSTLKIQRTERGDSAVYLCASSLGQLSTDTQYFGPGTRLTVL.

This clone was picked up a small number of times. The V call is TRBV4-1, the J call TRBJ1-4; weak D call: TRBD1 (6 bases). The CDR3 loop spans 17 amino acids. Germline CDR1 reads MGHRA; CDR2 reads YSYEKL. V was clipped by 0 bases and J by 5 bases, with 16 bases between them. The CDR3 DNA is TGCGCCAGCAGCCAAGATGCCGGACAGAGCCCCAATGAAAAACTGTTTTTT. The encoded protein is CASSQDAGQSPNEKLFF.

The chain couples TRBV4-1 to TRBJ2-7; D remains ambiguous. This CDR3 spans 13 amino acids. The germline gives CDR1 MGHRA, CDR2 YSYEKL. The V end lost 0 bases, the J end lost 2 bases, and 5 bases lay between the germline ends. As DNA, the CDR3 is TGCGCCAGCAGCCAAGATGGTGCCTACGAGCAGTACTTC. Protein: CASSQDGAYEQYF.

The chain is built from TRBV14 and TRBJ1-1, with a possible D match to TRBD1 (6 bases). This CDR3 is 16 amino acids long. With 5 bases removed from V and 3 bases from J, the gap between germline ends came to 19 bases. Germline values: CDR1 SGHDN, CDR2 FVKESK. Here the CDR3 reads CASSGNWGALDTEAFF. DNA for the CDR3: TGTGCCAGCAGCGGCAATTGGGGGGCTCTGGACACTGAAGCTTTCTTT.

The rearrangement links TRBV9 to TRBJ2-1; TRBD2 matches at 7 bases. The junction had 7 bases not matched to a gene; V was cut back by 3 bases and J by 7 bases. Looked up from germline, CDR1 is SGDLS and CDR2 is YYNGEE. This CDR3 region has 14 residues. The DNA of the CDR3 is TGTGCCAGCAGCGATAGTTTGGGAGGGAATGAGCAGTTCTTC. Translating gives CASSDSLGGNEQFF.

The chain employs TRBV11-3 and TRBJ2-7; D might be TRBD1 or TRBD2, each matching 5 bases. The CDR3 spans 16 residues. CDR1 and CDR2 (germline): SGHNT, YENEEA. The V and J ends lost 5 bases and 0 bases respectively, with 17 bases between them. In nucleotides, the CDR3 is TGTGCCAGCAGCCGCGTCGGGACGCCGACCTCCTACGAGCAGTACTTC. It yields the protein CASSRVGTPTSYEQYF.

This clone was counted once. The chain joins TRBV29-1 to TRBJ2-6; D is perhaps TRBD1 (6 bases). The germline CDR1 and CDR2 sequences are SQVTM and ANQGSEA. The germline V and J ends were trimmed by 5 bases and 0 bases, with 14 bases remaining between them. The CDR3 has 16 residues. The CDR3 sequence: CSVRTAMGSGANVLTF. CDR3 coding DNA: TGCAGCGTTAGGACAGCAATGGGCTCTGGGGCCAACGTCCTGACTTTC.

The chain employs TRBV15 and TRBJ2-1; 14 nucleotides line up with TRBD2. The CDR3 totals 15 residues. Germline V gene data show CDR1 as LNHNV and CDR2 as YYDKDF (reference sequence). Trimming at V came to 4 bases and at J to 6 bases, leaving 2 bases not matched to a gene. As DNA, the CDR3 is TGTGCCACCAGCACGGGACTAGCGGGAGTCAATGAGCAGTTCTTC. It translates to CATSTGLAGVNEQFF. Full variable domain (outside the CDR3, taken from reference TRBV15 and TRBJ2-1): DAMVIQNPRYQVTQFGKPVTLSCSQTLNHNVMYWYQQKSSQAPKLLFHYYDKDFNNEADTPDNFQSRRPNTSFCFLDIRSPGLGDTAMYLCATSTGLAGVNEQFFGPGTRLTVL.

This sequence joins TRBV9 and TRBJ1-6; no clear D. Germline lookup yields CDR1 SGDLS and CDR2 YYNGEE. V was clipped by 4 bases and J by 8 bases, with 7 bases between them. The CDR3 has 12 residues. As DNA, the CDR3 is TGTGCCAGCAGCTCATCGGATTCACCCCTCCACTTT. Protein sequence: CASSSSDSPLHF. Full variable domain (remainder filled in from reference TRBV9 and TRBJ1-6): DSGVTQTPKHLITATGQRVTLRCSPRSGDLSVYWYQQSLDQGLQFLIQYYNGEERAKGNILERFSAQQFPDLHSELNLSSLELGDSALYFCASSSSDSPLHFGNGTRLTVT.

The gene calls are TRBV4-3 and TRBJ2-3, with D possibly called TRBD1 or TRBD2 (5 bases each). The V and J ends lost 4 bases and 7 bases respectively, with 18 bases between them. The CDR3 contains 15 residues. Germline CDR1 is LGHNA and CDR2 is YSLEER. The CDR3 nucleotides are TGCGCCAGCAGCCGAACCAGGGAGACACAGAATACGCAGTATTTT. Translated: CASSRTRETQNTQYF.

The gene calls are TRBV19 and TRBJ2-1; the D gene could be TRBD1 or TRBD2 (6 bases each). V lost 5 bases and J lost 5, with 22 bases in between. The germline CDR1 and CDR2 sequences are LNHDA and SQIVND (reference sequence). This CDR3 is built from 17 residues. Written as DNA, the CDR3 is TGTGCCAGTAGTCGCCCCCACAGGGACTCGAGGGACAATGAGCAGTTCTTC. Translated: CASSRPHRDSRDNEQFF.

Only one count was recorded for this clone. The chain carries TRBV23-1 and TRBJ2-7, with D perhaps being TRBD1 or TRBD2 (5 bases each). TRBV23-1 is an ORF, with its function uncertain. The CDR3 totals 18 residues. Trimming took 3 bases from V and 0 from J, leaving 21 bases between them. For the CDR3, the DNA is TGCGCCAGCAGTCACCCGACAGTACCAAGCGGCAACTCCTACGAGCAGTACTTC. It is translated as CASSHPTVPSGNSYEQYF.

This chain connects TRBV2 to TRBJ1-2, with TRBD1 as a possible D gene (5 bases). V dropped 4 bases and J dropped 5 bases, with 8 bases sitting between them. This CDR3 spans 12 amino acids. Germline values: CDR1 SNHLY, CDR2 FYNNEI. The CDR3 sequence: CASSAGAYGYTF. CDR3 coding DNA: TGTGCCAGCAGTGCCGGGGCATATGGCTACACCTTC.

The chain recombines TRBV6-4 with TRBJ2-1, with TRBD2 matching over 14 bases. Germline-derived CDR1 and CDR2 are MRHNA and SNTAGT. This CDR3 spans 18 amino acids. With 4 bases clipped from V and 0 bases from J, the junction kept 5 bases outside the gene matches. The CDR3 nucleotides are TGTGCCAGCAGTGCCGGGACTAGCGGGGGTAGCTCCTACAATGAGCAGTTCTTC. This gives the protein CASSAGTSGGSSYNEQFF.

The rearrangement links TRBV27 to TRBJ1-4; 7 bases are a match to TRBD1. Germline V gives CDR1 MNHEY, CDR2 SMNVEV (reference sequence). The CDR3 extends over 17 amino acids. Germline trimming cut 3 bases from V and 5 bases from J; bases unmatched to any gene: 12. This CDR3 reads CASSFRAGGASNEKLFF. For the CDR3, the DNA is TGTGCCAGCAGTTTTCGGGCAGGGGGTGCATCAAATGAAAAACTGTTTTTT.

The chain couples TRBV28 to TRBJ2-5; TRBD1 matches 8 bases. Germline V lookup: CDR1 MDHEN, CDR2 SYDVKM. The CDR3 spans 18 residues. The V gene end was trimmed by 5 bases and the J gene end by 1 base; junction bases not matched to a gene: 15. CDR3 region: CASSTDEGTGGPQETQYF. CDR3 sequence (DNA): TGTGCCAGCAGTACGGACGAGGGAACAGGGGGACCCCAAGAGACCCAGTACTTC.